The 23 T cell receptor beta chains presented below share a single source sample, sequenced in a study of T cell responses to AZD1222 COVID-19 vaccine. Assay: immunoSEQ multiplex PCR; the TCRdb copy retains only in-frame clones and omits some. The table shows some 150,000 clones, with around nine tenths occurring only once. The source material was peripheral blood, sampled 28 days after the second AZD1222 dose. Every receptor here comes from an adult who received the AZD1222 COVID-19 vaccine.

The J gene is TRBJ1-1, the V gene TRBV6-5; D is ambiguous. Trimming took 2 bases from V and 5 from J, leaving 15 bases between them. Germline-derived CDR1 and CDR2 are MNHEY and SVGAGI. The CDR3 length is 15 residues. CDR3 sequence: CASSYGGGYGTEAFF. As DNA, the CDR3 is TGTGCCAGCAGTTACGGAGGAGGATACGGAACTGAAGCTTTCTTT.

The rearrangement links TRBV6-2 or TRBV6-3 to TRBJ1-2, with a possible D match to TRBD1 (6 bases). Germline V gene lookup returns CDR1 MNHEY and CDR2 SVGEGT. V lost 4 bases, J lost 6 bases, and 18 bases lay in between. The CDR3 covers 15 residues. CDR3 amino acids: CASSFLPRTDDGYTF. In DNA, the CDR3 is TGTGCCAGCAGTTTTCTTCCTAGGACAGATGATGGCTACACCTTC.

The chain links TRBV6-5 to TRBJ1-2; 7 nucleotides line up with TRBD1. V shed 7 bases, J shed 10 bases, and the junction held 12 bases outside the gene matches. Germline V gives CDR1 MNHEY, CDR2 SVGAGI. The CDR3 has 13 residues. Here the CDR3 DNA reads TGTGCCAGCACCCCAACCGACAGGGAGAACTACACCTTC. This translates into CASTPTDRENYTF.

This clone showed up just a few times. V gene TRBV6-5 combines with J gene TRBJ2-7, with TRBD1 matching over 8 bases. The CDR3 covers 15 residues. Germline V lookup: CDR1 MNHEY, CDR2 SVGAGI. The ends lost 7 bases at V and 5 bases at J; junction bases unmatched: 13. The CDR3 here is CASMSPWTGLDEQYF. The CDR3 DNA sequence: TGTGCCAGCATGTCCCCCTGGACAGGGCTTGACGAGCAGTACTTC.

V usage is TRBV11-2 and J usage is TRBJ2-1; D gene uncertain. Germline CDR1 reads SGHAT; CDR2 reads FQNNGV. CDR3 length: 13 amino acids. V was clipped by 5 bases and J by 6 bases, with 11 bases between them. CDR3 region: CASSAIIGNEQFF. Here the CDR3 DNA reads TGTGCCAGCAGCGCCATTATTGGCAATGAGCAGTTCTTC.

V and J are TRBV27 and TRBJ2-2, with 10 bases identical to TRBD2. The CDR3 runs 15 residues. Trimming at V came to 5 bases and at J to 5 bases, leaving 5 bases not matched to a gene. CDR1 is MNHEY and CDR2 is SMNVEV in the germline V gene (reference sequence). In DNA form, the CDR3 reads TGTGCCAGCAGTCCGGGACTAGCGAGTACCGGGGAGCTGTTTTTT. It codes for CASSPGLASTGELFF.

This chain connects TRBV30 to TRBJ1-6, with TRBD1 as a possible D gene (5 bases). The CDR3 length is 14 residues. Looked up from germline, CDR1 is GTSNPN and CDR2 is SVGIG (reference sequence). V lost 5 bases and J 11 bases, leaving 19 bases between the germline ends. The CDR3 nucleotides are TGTGCCTGGCAAATGGAGGGTATGGGGGCACCCCTCCACTTT. It translates to CAWQMEGMGAPLHF.

V gene TRBV9 combines with J gene TRBJ1-2; no clear D. With 3 bases removed from V and 6 bases from J, the gap between germline ends came to 15 bases. CDR1 and CDR2 (germline): SGDLS, YYNGEE. The CDR3 covers 14 residues. CDR3 coding DNA: TGTGCCAGCAGCGAATCGGGCAAGAATCATGGCTACACCTTC. It yields the protein CASSESGKNHGYTF.

This chain joins TRBV7-9 and TRBJ2-7; the match to TRBD2 covers 10 bases. This CDR3 is 15 amino acids long. The germline V gene encodes CDR1 SEHNR and CDR2 FQNEAQ (reference sequence). V lost 4 bases, J lost 4 bases, and 7 bases stayed unmatched. The CDR3 region has the DNA TGTGCCAGCAGCTCCCTAGCGGGGGAGCTTTACGAGCAGTACTTC. This encodes CASSSLAGELYEQYF.

The chain recombines TRBV3-1 (or the pseudogene TRBV3-2) with TRBJ2-7; 11 bases match TRBD1. Losses at the gene ends were 2 bases for V and 3 bases for J; bases not matched to a gene: 3. CDR1 and CDR2 from the germline V gene are LGHDT and YNNKEL (reference sequence). The CDR3 covers 15 residues. CDR3 sequence reads: CASSQLGQGGYEQYF. CDR3 DNA sequence: TGTGCCAGCAGCCAACTGGGACAGGGGGGCTACGAGCAGTACTTC.

This rearrangement joins TRBV9 to TRBJ1-4; weak D call: TRBD1 (6 bases). With 3 bases removed from V and 5 bases from J, the gap between germline ends came to 14 bases. The germline gives CDR1 SGDLS, CDR2 YYNGEE. The CDR3 totals 15 residues. The CDR3 is CASSADRNQNEKLFF. CDR3 sequence (DNA): TGTGCCAGCAGCGCCGACAGGAACCAGAATGAAAAACTGTTTTTT.

The rearrangement joins TRBV19 to TRBJ1-1; 7 positions match TRBD1. There are 14 residues in the CDR3. Germline V CDR1 and CDR2: LNHDA, SQIVND (reference sequence). J lost 4 bases, V lost 2 bases, and 4 bases had no gene match. The CDR3 is CASSIQGEVTEAFF. CDR3 bases: TGTGCCAGTAGTATACAGGGGGAGGTCACTGAAGCTTTCTTT.

This clone was detected once. The V and J genes are TRBV7-9 and TRBJ1-1; 7 bases map to TRBD1. V dropped 5 bases and J dropped 0; count of bases not matched to a gene: 9. Germline values: CDR1 SEHNR, CDR2 FQNEAQ (reference sequence). This CDR3 spans 16 amino acids. This CDR3 is CASSARQGLMNTEAFF. Written as DNA, the CDR3 is TGTGCCAGCAGCGCCCGACAGGGACTAATGAACACTGAAGCTTTCTTT.

The V call is TRBV7-9, the J call TRBJ1-3; D uncertain. CDR3 size: 14 residues. Germline V gene sequence: CDR1 SEHNR, CDR2 FQNEAQ (reference sequence). With 5 bases removed from V and 0 bases from J, the gap between germline ends came to 8 bases. Here the CDR3 reads CASSPYNSGNTIYF. The CDR3 nucleotides are TGTGCCAGCAGCCCGTACAACTCTGGAAACACCATATATTTT.

This sequence joins TRBV7-9 and TRBJ2-7; D gene uncertain. V shed 5 bases and J shed 2 bases, with 13 bases lying between them. This CDR3 comprises 14 residues. Per the germline V gene, CDR1 is SEHNR and CDR2 is FQNEAQ (reference sequence). The CDR3 DNA sequence: TGTGCCAGCAGCCCCAGTATCCCTACCTACGAGCAGTACTTC. It yields the protein CASSPSIPTYEQYF.

V usage is TRBV6-2 or TRBV6-3 and J usage is TRBJ2-2; D might be TRBD1 or TRBD2, each matching 6 bases. The length of the CDR3 is 14 residues. The germline gives CDR1 MNHEY, CDR2 SVGEGT. V lost 4 bases to trimming and J lost 5 bases, with 11 bases between them. CDR3 nucleotide sequence: TGTGCCAGCAGTTCAAGAGGGGGGACCGGGGAGCTGTTTTTT. Translated, it gives CASSSRGGTGELFF.

CDR3 protein: CASSVRPLGTYEQYF. The CDR3 region has the DNA TGTGCCAGCAGTGTACGCCCCCTGGGGACCTACGAGCAGTACTTC. This chain uses TRBV27 with TRBJ2-7; D gene ambiguous. This CDR3 comprises 15 residues. Germline V gives CDR1 MNHEY, CDR2 SMNVEV (reference sequence). V was pared by 5 bases and J by 2 bases, with 16 bases between.

The J gene is TRBJ2-1, the V gene TRBV4-3; 7 positions match TRBD2. This CDR3 comprises 15 residues. CDR1 is LGHNA and CDR2 is YSLEER in the germline V gene. The V and J ends lost 0 bases and 4 bases, in that order; junction bases with no gene match: 3. The CDR3 DNA follows: TGCGCCAGCAGCCAAGAGGGGGGGTTATACAATGAGCAGTTCTTC. This gives the protein CASSQEGGLYNEQFF.

V and J are TRBV30 and TRBJ1-1; no definite D call. Trimming took off 0 bases at V and 0 bases at J, with 5 bases between the two ends. CDR1 and CDR2 from the germline V gene are GTSNPN and SVGIG (reference sequence). CDR3 length: 13 amino acids. The CDR3 DNA reads as TGTGCCTGGAGTGTATTGGTGAACACTGAAGCTTTCTTT. Translation gives CAWSVLVNTEAFF.

About this clone: One end of the junction fails to match germline, which may point to a read error. The CDR3: CGRSANEKLFF. The DNA for the CDR3 is TGTGGCCGGTCAGCTAATGAAAAACTGTTTTTT. This sequence joins TRBV20-1 and TRBJ1-4, with D unresolved. The CDR3 is made up of 11 amino acids. The germline gives CDR1 DFQATT, CDR2 SNEGSKA (reference sequence).

The chain carries TRBV12-3 or TRBV12-4 and TRBJ1-1, with TRBD1 as a possible D gene (5 bases). The V end lost 6 bases, the J end lost 1 base, and 9 bases lay between the germline ends. The CDR3 spans 13 residues. In DNA form, the CDR3 reads TGTGCCAGCAGACTAAGGGGGAACACTGAAGCTTTCTTT. Its protein is CASRLRGNTEAFF.

The sample holds one count of this clone. The V gene is TRBV20-1, the J gene TRBJ1-4; TRBD1 is a possible D gene (5 bases). Trimming left V 3 bases short and J 8 bases short, with 7 bases between. The CDR3 covers 11 residues. Germline V gene data show CDR1 as DFQATT and CDR2 as SNEGSKA (reference sequence). CDR3 DNA: TGCAGTGCTAGTCAGGGAGAAAAACTGTTTTTT. It specifies CSASQGEKLFF.

J is TRBJ1-1 and V is TRBV29-1; D call uncertain. CDR3 length equals 11 residues. The ends were cut back, 4 bases at V and 10 bases at J, with 13 bases in the middle. Germline CDR1 is SQVTM and CDR2 is ANQGSEA. CDR3 region: CSVVVGLGAFF. The CDR3 DNA reads TGCAGCGTTGTTGTGGGGTTAGGAGCTTTCTTT.